This T cell receptor beta chain was profiled in a study of shared clonotypes between healthy human individuals. Data came from immunoSEQ multiplex PCR; TCRdb stores just in-frame clones and leaves some out. The profile shows fewer than 1.4 million clones, 75% to 80% of them singletons. V gave up 0 bases and J gave up 1 base, with 13 bases separating them. Germline V gene data show CDR1 as SGHRS and CDR2 as YFSETQ. CDR3 length: 16 residues. This clone was observed once. The TCR comes from a young man in good health. Some clones in this sample may be carry-over from other donors' samples. The sequencing sample was made of memory CD4+ T cells from PBMCs. Subset of the sample: CD45RA-negative fraction. The rearrangement joins TRBV5-1 to TRBJ1-1; the D gene is possibly TRBD1 (5 bases). The CDR3 spells CASSLGSGLSNTEAFF. The CDR3 DNA reads TGCGCCAGCAGCTTGGGGTCGGGACTTTCGAACACTGAAGCTTTCTTT. The whole variable domain, remainder taken from reference TRBV5-1 and TRBJ1-1, is KAGVTQTPRYLIKTRGQQVTLSCSPISGHRSVSWYQQTPGQGLQFLFEYFSETQRNKGNFPGRFSGRQFSNSRSEMNVSTLELGDSALYLCASSLGSGLSNTEAFFGQGTRLTVV.